This T cell receptor beta chain was documented in a study of monozygotic twins with inflammatory bowel disease. This CDR3 comprises 16 residues. Germline-derived CDR1 and CDR2 are GTSNPN and SVGIG (reference sequence). About this clonotype: No antigen is known for it.

The authors used about 3.5 ug of total RNA per TCR library. Added by template switching were UMIs that each held a 6-nucleotide sample barcode. Both the TCRalpha cDNA and the TCRbeta cDNA were taken through two nested PCRs, lasting approximately 16 and 9 cycles. TCRdb re-called the 5' RACE reads and gives one entry per CDR3 protein, without DNA. This listing includes fewer than 400,000 distinct CDR3 sequences. General observations from the study: A reduction in TCRbeta diversity (inverse Simpson) was seen in IBD patients relative to healthy co-twins.

The sequence was obtained from a human donor with ulcerative colitis or Crohn's disease, or a healthy co-twin of an affected twin (not recorded which). The source material was blood. The V and J genes are TRBV30 and TRBJ2-7; the TRBD2 assignment by TCRdb is unverifiable without DNA. CDR3 in amino acids: CACATRTSGGTREQYF. The full variable domain, with the rest looked up from reference TRBV30 and TRBJ2-7, is SQTIHQWPATLVQPVGSPLSLECTVEGTSNPNLYWYRQAAGRGLQLLFYSVGIGQISSEVPQNLSASRPQDRQFILSSKKLLLSDSGFYLCACATRTSGGTREQYFGPGTRLTVT.